These 11 T cell receptor beta chains share one sample of origin, sequenced in a study of CD8 T cells in Susac syndrome. cDNA came from approximately 0.5 to 1 ug RNA primed by random hexamers. In TCRdb, the immunoSEQ multiplex PCR reads were re-called with MiXCR into one record per CDR3 protein. Of roughly 120,000 distinct CDR3 sequences detected, more than 85% appear once; the ten largest clones hold more than 0.25%. The sequenced sample was CD8+ T cells from PBMCs. Receptors originate from a human donor with multiple sclerosis.

The chain carries TRBV29-1 and TRBJ2-7; D tentatively reads TRBD1 or TRBD2 (6 bases each). V was cut by 6 bases and J by 3 bases, with 15 bases left in between. The CDR3 has 13 residues. Germline assignment: CDR1 SQVTM and CDR2 ANQGSEA. The DNA of the CDR3 is TGCAGCGTCATAGGGGGGCACAGCTACGAGCAGTACTTC. Residues: CSVIGGHSYEQYF.

The gene calls are TRBV7-9 and TRBJ2-7; tentatively, D is TRBD2 (5 bases). This CDR3 is 15 amino acids long. Germline V lookup: CDR1 SEHNR, CDR2 FQNEAQ (reference sequence). CDR3 residues: CTSSPPGSSSYELYV. CDR3 bases: TGTACCAGCAGTCCCCCGGGGAGCAGCTCCTACGAGCTGTACGTC.

The chain recombines TRBV2 with TRBJ2-5; 8 bases align to TRBD1. This CDR3 spans 14 amino acids. Unmatched junction bases numbered 3, after V lost 3 bases and J lost 3 bases. The germline gives CDR1 SNHLY, CDR2 FYNNEI. CDR3 DNA: TGTGCCAGCAGTGACAGGGGGCGCGAAGAGACCCAGTACTTC. Translation gives CASSDRGREETQYF.

The genes are TRBV5-4 and TRBJ1-2, with TRBD1 identical over 9 bases. The CDR3 extends over 15 amino acids. Germline V gene data show CDR1 as SGHNT and CDR2 as YYREEE (reference sequence). V lost 4 bases to trimming and J lost 1 base; unmatched junction nucleotides: 5. CDR3 protein: CASSGTGFVNYGYTF. CDR3 nucleotides: TGTGCCAGCAGCGGGACAGGGTTTGTTAACTATGGCTACACCTTC. The full variable domain, rest sourced from reference TRBV5-4 and TRBJ1-2, is ETGVTQSPTHLIKTRGQQVTLRCSSQSGHNTVSWYQQALGQGPQFIFQYYREEENGRGNFPPRFSGLQFPNYSSELNVNALELDDSALYLCASSGTGFVNYGYTFGSGTRLTVV.

The gene calls are TRBV6-1 and TRBJ2-1; perhaps TRBD2 as D (5 bases). Germline-derived CDR1 and CDR2 are MNHNS and SASEGT. The V end lost 5 bases, the J end lost 8 bases, and 10 bases lay between the germline ends. There are 12 residues in the CDR3. The CDR3 loop is CASSFTRDEQFF. The CDR3 DNA is TGTGCCAGCAGTTTTACTAGGGATGAGCAGTTCTTC.

J is TRBJ2-1 and V is TRBV6-8; D gene unclear. CDR1 MNHGY and CDR2 SAAAGT come from the germline V gene. Trimming removed 3 bases at V and 9 bases at J, with 18 bases between. This CDR3 has 15 residues. CDR3 nucleotide sequence: TGTGCCAGCAGTTATCTCGACTCGTCGCGCCCTGAGCAGTTCTTC. Protein: CASSYLDSSRPEQFF.

This chain links TRBV5-1 with TRBJ2-7; D unclear. Per the germline V gene, CDR1 is SGHRS and CDR2 is YFSETQ. The CDR3 runs 13 residues. Trimming pared 0 bases from V and 5 bases from J, leaving 9 bases between. The CDR3 bases are TGCGCCAGCAGCTTGGTATATCCCCACGAGCAGTACTTC. Its translation is CASSLVYPHEQYF.

Only one count was recorded for this clonotype. The V call is TRBV6-6, the J call TRBJ2-1; 9 nucleotides agree with TRBD2. V gave up 11 bases and J gave up 3 bases; unmatched junction bases: 2. The CDR3 is made up of 12 amino acids. CDR1 is MNHNY and CDR2 is SVGAGI in the germline V gene (reference sequence). The CDR3 DNA reads TGTGCCGCGGGGGGGCTCTACAATGAGCAGTTCTTC. Its translation: CAAGGLYNEQFF.

This sequence joins TRBV5-6 and TRBJ2-1; 8 bases map to TRBD1. J lost 16 bases, V lost 4 bases, and 10 bases had no gene match. Germline loops: CDR1 SGHDT, CDR2 YYEEEE. The CDR3 runs to 12 residues. Here the CDR3 reads CASSGGRGPHFF. DNA of the CDR3: TGTGCCAGCAGCGGGGGCAGGGGGCCCCATTTCTTC.

The chain uses TRBV7-2 and TRBJ2-5; a possible D gene is TRBD1 (7 bases). Germline V gives CDR1 SGHTA, CDR2 FQGNSA. CDR3 length equals 15 residues. Trimming cost V 2 bases and J 5 bases, with 15 bases left between them. The CDR3 nucleotides are TGTGCCAGCAGCTTACGAGGAGGGGGCGCCGAGACCCAGTACTTC. Its protein product is CASSLRGGGAETQYF. The whole variable domain, remainder taken from reference TRBV7-2 and TRBJ2-5, is GAGVSQSPSNKVTEKGKDVELRCDPISGHTALYWYRQSLGQGLEFLIYFQGNSAPDKSGLPSDRFSAERTGGSVSTLTIQRTQQEDSAVYLCASSLRGGGAETQYFGPGTRLLVL.

The chain uses TRBV13 and TRBJ2-1, with 9 bases matching TRBD2. Germline loops: CDR1 PRHDT, CDR2 FYEKMQ (reference sequence). The CDR3 extends over 14 amino acids. Trimming cost V 5 bases and J 6 bases; bases outside gene matches: 5. The CDR3 nucleotides are TGTGCCAGCAGCCTCAGGACTAGCGTCAATGAGCAGTTCTTC. It translates to CASSLRTSVNEQFF.